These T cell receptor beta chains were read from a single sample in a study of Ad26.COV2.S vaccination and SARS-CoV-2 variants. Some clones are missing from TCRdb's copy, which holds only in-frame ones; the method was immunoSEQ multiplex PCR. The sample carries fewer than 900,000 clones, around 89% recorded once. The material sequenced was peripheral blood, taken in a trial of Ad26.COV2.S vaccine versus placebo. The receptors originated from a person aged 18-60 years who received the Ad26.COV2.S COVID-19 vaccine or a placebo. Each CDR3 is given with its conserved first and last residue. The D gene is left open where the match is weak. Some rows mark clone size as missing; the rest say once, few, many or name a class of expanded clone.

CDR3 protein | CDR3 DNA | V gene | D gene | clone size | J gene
CASSYSRQATTGNYGYTF | TGTGCCAGCAGTTACTCCCGACAGGCGACTACAGGGAACTATGGCTACACCTTC | TRBV6-2/TRBV6-3 | NA | once | TRBJ1-2
CASSSPGRAYNEQFF | TGTGCCAGCAGTTCACCGGGACGAGCCTACAATGAGCAGTTCTTC | TRBV27 | NA | NA | TRBJ2-1
CASSQQTGVRIQPQHF | TGCGCCAGCAGCCAACAGACAGGGGTACGTATTCAGCCCCAGCATTTT | TRBV4-1 | TRBD1 | NA | TRBJ1-5
CASSPLWAGSYEQYF | TGTGCCAGCAGCCCCCTTTGGGCGGGCTCCTACGAGCAGTACTTC | TRBV5-5 | NA | NA | TRBJ2-7
CASSLSRYTALSTDTQYF | TGTGCCAGCAGCTTATCCCGATACACGGCCCTAAGCACAGATACGCAGTATTTT | TRBV7-4 | NA | NA | TRBJ2-3
CASSFQTGPAEQYF | TGTGCCAGCAGCTTTCAGACAGGTCCGGCCGAGCAGTACTTC | TRBV3-1/TRBV3-2 | NA | NA | TRBJ2-7
CASSPGLHTGELFF | TGTGCCAGCTCACCAGGACTGCACACCGGGGAGCTGTTTTTT | TRBV18 | NA | once | TRBJ2-2
CAWTKQGIYEQYF | TGTGCCTGGACTAAACAGGGTATTTACGAGCAGTACTTC | TRBV30 | NA | NA | TRBJ2-7
CASIGQGVGYGYTF | TGTGCCAGTATCGGACAGGGGGTGGGCTATGGCTACACCTTC | TRBV19 | TRBD1 | NA | TRBJ1-2
CASSMIGAGGDGYTF | TGTGCCAGTAGTATGATCGGGGCAGGGGGCGATGGCTACACCTTC | TRBV19 | TRBD1 | NA | TRBJ1-2
CAWSVYGRGNEQFF | TGTGCCTGGAGTGTTTACGGGAGGGGCAATGAGCAGTTCTTC | TRBV30 | TRBD2 | NA | TRBJ2-1
CASSPSRAGELFF | TGTGCCAGCAGCCCTAGTCGAGCCGGGGAGCTGTTTTTT | TRBV7-9 | NA | NA | TRBJ2-2
CASSPGAGRNTEAFF | TGTGCCAGCAGCCCGGGGGCAGGGAGGAACACTGAAGCTTTCTTT | TRBV7-9 | NA | few | TRBJ1-1
CAWSAGGLAKNIQYF | TGTGCCTGGAGTGCGGGGGGGCTAGCCAAAAACATTCAGTACTTC | TRBV30 | TRBD2 | NA | TRBJ2-4
CASSLDPGEQYF | TGTGCCAGCAGTCTTGACCCCGGGGAGCAGTACTTC | TRBV7-2 | NA | few | TRBJ2-7
CARRDRRSNGELFF | TGTGCCCGCCGGGACAGGCGATCTAACGGGGAGCTGTTTTTT | TRBV30 | TRBD1 | NA | TRBJ2-2
CASSLAGYETQYF | TGTGCCAGCAGCTTGGCAGGGTACGAGACCCAGTACTTC | TRBV7-6 | NA | NA | TRBJ2-5
CASSLLAGSYEQYF | TGTGCCAGCAGCTTGTTAGCGGGATCCTACGAGCAGTACTTC | TRBV7-2 | TRBD2 | NA | TRBJ2-7
CASSPTGGPWEKLFF | TGTGCCAGCAGCCCGACAGGGGGCCCGTGGGAAAAACTGTTTTTT | TRBV27 | TRBD1 | NA | TRBJ1-4
CASSLNGRASLDEQFF | TGCGCCAGCAGCTTGAACGGGAGGGCCTCTCTCGATGAGCAGTTCTTC | TRBV5-1 | TRBD2 | NA | TRBJ2-1
CASSLAESSYNEQFF | TGTGCCAGCAGCTTAGCGGAGAGCTCCTACAATGAGCAGTTCTTC | TRBV7-8 | NA | NA | TRBJ2-1